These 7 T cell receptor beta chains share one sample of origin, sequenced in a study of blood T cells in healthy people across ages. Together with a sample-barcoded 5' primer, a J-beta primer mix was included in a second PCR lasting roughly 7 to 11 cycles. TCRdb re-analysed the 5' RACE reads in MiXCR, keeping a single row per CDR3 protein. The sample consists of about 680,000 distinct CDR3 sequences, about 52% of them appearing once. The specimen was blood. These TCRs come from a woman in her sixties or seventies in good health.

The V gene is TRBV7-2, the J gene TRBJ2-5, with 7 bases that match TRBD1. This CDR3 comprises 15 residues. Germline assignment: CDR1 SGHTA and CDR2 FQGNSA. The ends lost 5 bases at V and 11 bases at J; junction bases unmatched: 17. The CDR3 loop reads CASSEEWDSYNEQYF. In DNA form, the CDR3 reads TGTGCCAGCAGCGAAGAGTGGGACAGCTACAATGAGCAGTACTTC.

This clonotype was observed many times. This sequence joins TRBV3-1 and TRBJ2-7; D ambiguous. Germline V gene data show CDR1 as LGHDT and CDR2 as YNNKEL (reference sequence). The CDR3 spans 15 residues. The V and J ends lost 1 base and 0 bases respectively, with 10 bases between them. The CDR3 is CASSQGGGSSYEQYF. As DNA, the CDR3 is TGTGCCAGCAGCCAAGGAGGCGGAAGCTCCTACGAGCAGTACTTC.

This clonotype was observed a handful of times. CDR3 bases: TGTGCCAGCAGTAGTCCAGGGGAGGCAGATACGCAGTATTTT. Translating it yields CASSSPGEADTQYF. The V gene is TRBV28, the J gene TRBJ2-3; D tentatively reads TRBD1 or TRBD2 (6 bases each). Germline V gene sequence: CDR1 MDHEN, CDR2 SYDVKM. Trimming left V 5 bases short and J 4 bases short, with 13 bases between. CDR3 length equals 14 residues.

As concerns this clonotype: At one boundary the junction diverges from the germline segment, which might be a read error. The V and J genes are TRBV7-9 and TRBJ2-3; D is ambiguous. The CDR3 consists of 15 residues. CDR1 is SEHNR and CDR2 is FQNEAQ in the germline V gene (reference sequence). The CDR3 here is CASSFVLSLTDAQYF. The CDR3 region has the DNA TGTGCCAGCAGCTTTGTCCTATCTCTCACAGATGCGCAGTATTTT.

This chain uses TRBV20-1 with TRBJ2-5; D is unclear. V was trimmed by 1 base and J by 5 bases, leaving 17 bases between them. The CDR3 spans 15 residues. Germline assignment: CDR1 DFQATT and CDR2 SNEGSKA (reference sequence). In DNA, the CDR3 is TGCAGTGCTAGAGGTCTGGATCTTGGATTGGAGACCCAGTACTTC. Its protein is CSARGLDLGLETQYF.

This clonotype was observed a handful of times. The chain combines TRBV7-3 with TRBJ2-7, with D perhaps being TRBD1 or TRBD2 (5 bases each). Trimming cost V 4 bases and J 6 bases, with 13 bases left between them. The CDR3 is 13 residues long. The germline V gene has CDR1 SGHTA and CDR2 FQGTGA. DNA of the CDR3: TGTGCCAGCAGCTCCGGGGCCTGGACCGAGCAGTACTTC. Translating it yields CASSSGAWTEQYF. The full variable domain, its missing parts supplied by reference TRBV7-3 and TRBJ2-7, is GAGVSQTPSNKVTEKGKYVELRCDPISGHTALYWYRQSLGQGPEFLIYFQGTGAADDSGLPNDRFFAVRPEGSVSTLKIQRTERGDSAVYLCASSSGAWTEQYFGPGTRLTVT.

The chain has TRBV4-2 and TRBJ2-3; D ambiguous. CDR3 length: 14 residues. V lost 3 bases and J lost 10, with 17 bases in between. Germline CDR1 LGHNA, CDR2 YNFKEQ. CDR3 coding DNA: TGTGCCAGCAGCCATCTTTCCCGAGATGGCGCGCAGTATTTT. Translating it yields CASSHLSRDGAQYF.